One sample yielded the 29 T cell receptor beta chains listed below, sequenced in a study of cytomegalovirus exposure and HLA in healthy donors (dated by TCRdb to about 2017). The library was generated by the immunoSEQ multiplex PCR assay. TCRdb took over this immuneACCESS table, retaining in-frame rearrangements with V and J assigned. Such tables are incomplete; in checked studies, under half of the missing clones stem from an unresolved V gene, and the remainder is unexplained. This sample comprises fewer than 120,000 clones, roughly 90% of them detected only once. The ten most abundant clones make up 1.4% to 1.5% of the sample. Sequenced input: PBMCs. The receptor source for this set is a woman between 25 and 40 years old in good health and CMV-seropositive.

V gene TRBV27 combines with J gene TRBJ2-2, with D possibly TRBD2 on 5 matching bases. The CDR3 is 15 residues long. V was clipped by 6 bases and J by 3 bases, with 14 bases between them. Germline V gives CDR1 MNHEY, CDR2 SMNVEV (reference sequence). This CDR3 is CASSPGEGDTGELFF. The CDR3 DNA sequence: TGTGCCAGCAGCCCGGGTGAGGGCGACACCGGGGAGCTGTTTTTT.

The chain has TRBV19 and TRBJ2-7; no reliable D call. The CDR3 loop spans 14 amino acids. V was trimmed by 2 bases and J by 3 bases, leaving 11 bases between them. Germline CDR1 is LNHDA and CDR2 is SQIVND (reference sequence). The CDR3 sequence: CASSISAGDYEQYF. The DNA for the CDR3 is TGTGCCAGTAGTATATCTGCCGGTGACTACGAGCAGTACTTC.

The chain couples TRBV5-6 to TRBJ2-1; 7 nucleotides line up with TRBD2. The CDR3 covers 15 residues. CDR1 is SGHDT, CDR2 YYEEEE, per germline. Trimming at V came to 0 bases and at J to 10 bases, leaving 10 bases not matched to a gene. The CDR3 coding sequence is TGTGCCAGCAGCTTGGTTTCACGGGGGGTTTTGGAGCAGTTCTTC. Protein sequence: CASSLVSRGVLEQFF.

This clone showed up just once. The rearrangement joins TRBV9 to TRBJ2-1; D possibly corresponds to TRBD2 (6 bases). Germline values: CDR1 SGDLS, CDR2 YYNGEE. This CDR3 has 15 amino acids. V was trimmed by 3 bases and J by 7 bases, leaving 17 bases between them. The CDR3 DNA reads as TGTGCCAGCAGCGAGCGGGCAGGGAAAAATAATGAGCAGTTCTTC. It specifies CASSERAGKNNEQFF.

The gene calls are TRBV5-5 and TRBJ1-1; weak D call: TRBD1 (5 bases). CDR3 length equals 16 residues. The V end lost 0 bases, the J end lost 0 bases, and 12 bases lay between the germline ends. CDR1 and CDR2 (germline): SGHKS, YYEKEE (reference sequence). CDR3 region: CASSLVLGAVNTEAFF. Written as DNA, the CDR3 is TGTGCCAGCAGCTTGGTCTTAGGGGCGGTGAACACTGAAGCTTTCTTT.

In DNA form, the CDR3 reads TGCGCCAGCAGCGAGACAGGGGGCGAAGTCTACGAGCAGTACTTC. Translation gives CASSETGGEVYEQYF. The rearrangement links TRBV5-1 to TRBJ2-7; TRBD1 matches at 10 bases. Trimming at V came to 4 bases and at J to 3 bases, leaving 7 bases not matched to a gene. The CDR3 totals 15 residues. From germline, CDR1 is SGHRS and CDR2 YFSETQ. The entire variable domain, with the rest obtained from reference TRBV5-1 and TRBJ2-7, is as follows: KAGVTQTPRYLIKTRGQQVTLSCSPISGHRSVSWYQQTPGQGLQFLFEYFSETQRNKGNFPGRFSGRQFSNSRSEMNVSTLELGDSALYLCASSETGGEVYEQYFGPGTRLTVT.

CDR3 sequence: CAWSTSMRGHTEAFF. The CDR3 nucleotides read TGTGCCTGGAGTACCTCGATGCGGGGGCACACTGAAGCTTTCTTT. This chain uses TRBV30 with TRBJ1-1, with a tentative D call TRBD1 (6 bases). The CDR3 covers 15 residues. V gave up 2 bases and J gave up 3 bases, with 16 bases separating them. Germline lookup yields CDR1 GTSNPN and CDR2 SVGIG (reference sequence).

V usage is TRBV28 and J usage is TRBJ2-5; D call uncertain. Trimming cost V 2 bases and J 1 base, with 8 bases left between them. The CDR3 totals 14 residues. Germline CDR1 reads MDHEN; CDR2 reads SYDVKM. Here the CDR3 reads CASSLTYSQETQYF. CDR3 nucleotide sequence: TGTGCCAGCAGTTTAACATATTCCCAAGAGACCCAGTACTTC.

The V call is TRBV30, the J call TRBJ2-5, with D possibly matching TRBD2 (6 bases). Germline CDR1 GTSNPN, CDR2 SVGIG (reference sequence). V lost 2 bases and J 1 base, leaving 11 bases between the germline ends. The CDR3 loop spans 14 amino acids. The chain's CDR3 is CAWSIDSGQETQYF. CDR3 nucleotide sequence: TGTGCCTGGAGTATTGATAGCGGCCAAGAGACCCAGTACTTC.

The chain joins TRBV5-4 to TRBJ1-2; D perhaps matches TRBD1 (5 bases). The V gene's germline CDR1 is SGHNT and CDR2 YYREEE (reference sequence). There are 13 residues in the CDR3. V was clipped by 0 bases and J by 4 bases, with 7 bases between them. CDR3 loop: CASSLEQAYGYTF. The CDR3 DNA sequence: TGTGCCAGCAGCTTGGAACAGGCCTATGGCTACACCTTC.

The J gene is TRBJ1-1, the V gene TRBV4-2; TRBD1 matches 7 bases. V lost 0 bases, J lost 4 bases, and 8 bases stayed unmatched. Per germline, CDR1 LGHNA and CDR2 YNFKEQ. The CDR3 runs to 16 residues. CDR3 sequence: CASSQELEGAGTEAFF. Here the CDR3 DNA reads TGTGCCAGCAGCCAAGAATTGGAGGGGGCTGGCACTGAAGCTTTCTTT.

The rearrangement uses TRBV15 and TRBJ1-4; D is uncertain. The length of the CDR3 is 15 residues. In germline, CDR1 is LNHNV, CDR2 YYDKDF (reference sequence). V gave up 0 bases and J gave up 8 bases, with 13 bases separating them. The CDR3 region is CATSRDGRTSEKLFF. CDR3 nucleotide sequence: TGTGCCACCAGCAGAGATGGGAGAACCTCCGAAAAACTGTTTTTT.

This chain joins TRBV13 and TRBJ2-1; 7 bases line up with TRBD1. The CDR3 is 14 amino acids. V gave up 2 bases and J gave up 9 bases; unmatched junction bases: 7. Germline CDR1 PRHDT, CDR2 FYEKMQ (reference sequence). The chain's CDR3 is CASSLPTGALEQFF. The DNA for the CDR3 is TGTGCCAGCAGCTTACCCACAGGGGCCCTTGAGCAGTTCTTC.

The chain carries TRBV21-1 and TRBJ1-2. TRBV21-1 is a documented pseudogene. This CDR3 has 14 amino acids. CDR3 sequence: CASSNWDLDYGYTF. The CDR3 DNA reads TGTGCCAGCAGCAACTGGGACTTGGACTATGGCTACACCTTC.

The CDR3 region is CATSRDRWDQETQYF. The CDR3 DNA sequence: TGTGCCACCAGCAGAGACAGGTGGGACCAAGAGACCCAGTACTTC. This chain joins TRBV15 and TRBJ2-5; no clear D. Looked up from germline, CDR1 is LNHNV and CDR2 is YYDKDF (reference sequence). This CDR3 spans 15 amino acids. Between the trimmed V and J ends, which lost 0 bases and 0 bases, there was a span of 8 bases.

The chain joins TRBV2 to TRBJ1-3; 7 bases match TRBD1. The CDR3 covers 13 residues. The J segment lost 2 bases and the V segment lost 6 bases, leaving 1 base of the junction unmatched. Germline V gives CDR1 SNHLY, CDR2 FYNNEI. The CDR3 region is CASSDRAGNTIYF. The CDR3 DNA sequence: TGTGCCAGCAGCGACAGGGCTGGAAACACCATATATTTT. Together with reference TRBV2 and TRBJ1-3, the CDR3 gives the full variable domain: EPEVTQTPSHQVTQMGQEVILRCVPISNHLYFYWYRQILGQKVEFLVSFYNNEISEKSEIFDDQFSVERPDGSNFTLKIRSTKLEDSAMYFCASSDRAGNTIYFGEGSWLTVV.

This clone was found once. The chain couples TRBV10-3 to TRBJ2-3, with 7 bases lining up with TRBD1. The germline V gene has CDR1 ENHRY and CDR2 SYGVKD. V shed 4 bases, J shed 3 bases, and the junction held 7 bases outside the gene matches. This CDR3 spans 15 amino acids. The CDR3 loop is CAISVIGGKTDTQYF. DNA of the CDR3: TGTGCCATCAGTGTGATAGGGGGCAAGACAGATACGCAGTATTTT.

The chain uses TRBV6-5 and TRBJ2-7; 8 bases fit TRBD2. The junction had 7 bases not matched to a gene; V was cut back by 2 bases and J by 7 bases. Looked up from germline, CDR1 is MNHEY and CDR2 is SVGAGI. The CDR3 runs 14 residues. CDR3 DNA: TGTGCCAGCAGTTACGGAGGACTAGCTGGGGAGCAGTACTTC. As protein: CASSYGGLAGEQYF.

This clone was detected many times. The chain links TRBV4-3 to TRBJ2-3; 9 nucleotides agree with TRBD1. Per the germline V gene, CDR1 is LGHNA and CDR2 is YSLEER. The V and J ends lost 1 base and 4 bases, in that order; junction bases with no gene match: 3. This CDR3 comprises 15 residues. The CDR3: CASSQARQGADTQYF. The DNA for the CDR3 is TGCGCCAGCAGCCAAGCACGACAGGGGGCAGATACGCAGTATTTT.

The V gene is TRBV7-9, the J gene TRBJ1-5; 11 bases align to TRBD1. CDR1 and CDR2 from the germline V gene are SEHNR and FQNEAQ (reference sequence). J was trimmed by 4 bases and V by 5 bases; bases with no gene match: 4. This CDR3 is built from 15 residues. In DNA form, the CDR3 reads TGTGCCAGCAGCGCCCGGGACAGGGGGAATCAGCCCCAGCATTTT. Protein product: CASSARDRGNQPQHF.

V usage is TRBV4-2 and J usage is TRBJ2-7, with D tentatively TRBD2 (5 bases). The V end lost 0 bases, the J end lost 3 bases, and 15 bases lay between the germline ends. This CDR3 spans 16 amino acids. Germline CDR1 LGHNA, CDR2 YNFKEQ. The CDR3 nucleotides read TGTGCCAGCAGCCAAGACAGAGCGGCCCCCTTCTACGAGCAGTACTTC. This encodes CASSQDRAAPFYEQYF.

The J gene is TRBJ1-2, the V gene TRBV5-4; no definite D call. The CDR3 is 12 residues long. With 3 bases removed from V and 0 bases from J, the gap between germline ends came to 3 bases. Germline V gene data show CDR1 as SGHNT and CDR2 as YYREEE (reference sequence). The CDR3 sequence is CASSSPNYGYTF. For the CDR3, the DNA is TGTGCCAGCAGCTCTCCTAACTATGGCTACACCTTC.

The chain joins TRBV11-2 to TRBJ2-7; 12 positions agree with TRBD2. This CDR3 region has 15 residues. Per germline, CDR1 SGHAT and CDR2 FQNNGV. Trimming took 5 bases from V and 7 from J; bases not matched to a gene: 9. The CDR3 reads CASSRLAGDPREQYF. The CDR3 DNA follows: TGTGCCAGCAGCCGACTAGCGGGAGACCCTCGGGAGCAGTACTTC.

The chain uses TRBV28 and TRBJ1-2; tentatively, D is TRBD1 (6 bases). This CDR3 is built from 14 residues. Trimming took off 7 bases at V and 11 bases at J, with 23 bases between the two ends. From germline, CDR1 is MDHEN and CDR2 SYDVKM. Here the CDR3 reads CASTIPGRGREYTF. The CDR3 region has the DNA TGTGCCAGCACAATTCCAGGCAGGGGAAGGGAGTACACCTTC.

The chain links TRBV5-1 to TRBJ1-2; D call uncertain. From germline, CDR1 is SGHRS and CDR2 YFSETQ. The CDR3 has 14 amino acids. Trimming stripped 3 bases from V and 2 bases from J, with 11 bases between. In DNA form, the CDR3 reads TGCGCCAGCAGCTCCGGACGGGAGAACTATGGCTACACCTTC. It specifies CASSSGRENYGYTF.

J is TRBJ2-1 and V is TRBV7-2; the D gene is possibly TRBD2 (5 bases). V gave up 2 bases and J gave up 0 bases, with 8 bases separating them. Germline V gene sequence: CDR1 SGHTA, CDR2 FQGNSA. This CDR3 comprises 15 residues. The CDR3: CASSLIASSYNEQFF. The DNA of the CDR3 is TGTGCCAGCAGCTTAATAGCGAGCTCCTACAATGAGCAGTTCTTC.

The rearrangement uses TRBV10-3 and TRBJ1-4, with D perhaps matching TRBD1 (6 bases). The CDR3 is 16 residues long. CDR1 is ENHRY and CDR2 is SYGVKD in the germline V gene. V lost 3 bases and J lost 0, with 11 bases in between. The CDR3 region has the DNA TGTGCCATCAGTGAAAGGACAGAAACAACTAATGAAAAACTGTTTTTT. Translating gives CAISERTETTNEKLFF.

The J gene is TRBJ2-1, the V gene TRBV6-1; 9 nucleotides agree with TRBD2. V lost 4 bases and J lost 4; bases outside the gene matches: 8. The CDR3 has 16 amino acids. CDR1 and CDR2 (germline): MNHNS, SASEGT. CDR3 coding DNA: TGTGCCAGCAGTGCCCCCGGGCTAGCGGGATACAATGAGCAGTTCTTC. The encoded protein is CASSAPGLAGYNEQFF.

The chain couples TRBV18 to TRBJ2-7; D not certain. The CDR3 consists of 14 residues. V was cut by 6 bases and J by 0 bases, with 12 bases left in between. CDR1 is KGHSH and CDR2 is LQKENI in the germline V gene. The CDR3 region has the DNA TGTGCCAGCTCCCCCCGGAGTAGCTCCTACGAGCAGTACTTC. This encodes CASSPRSSSYEQYF.